The source of this T cell receptor beta chain is a study of blood T cell repertoires in COVID-19. Looking at the study overall: Specimens from acute and convalescent COVID-19 originated in the United States, Italy and Spain. PBMCs, B-cell-depleted T cells, or T cells were the source of the cDNA or gDNA that made up the material.

Generated by immunoSEQ multiplex PCR, the TCRdb table keeps only in-frame clones and is missing some. The table records about 58,000 clones, more than 70% of them present only once. The V and J ends lost 1 base and 2 bases respectively, with 12 bases between them. The CDR3 is 15 amino acids. Germline CDR1 reads SGHVS; CDR2 reads FNYEAQ. V usage is TRBV7-6 and J usage is TRBJ2-7; D gene unclear. The clonotype was recovered from a woman aged 45-60 years with active or convalescent COVID-19. Sequencing was done on a sample of peripheral blood. The CDR3 sequence is CASSLDLETTYEQYF. CDR3 nucleotides: TGTGCCAGCAGCTTAGATCTAGAAACCACCTACGAGCAGTACTTC.